The clone carrying this TCR beta chain appeared a single time. Its matching antigen is unknown. V was clipped by 4 bases and J by 5 bases; unmatched bases: 2. The CDR3 length is 13 residues. Germline V gene sequence: CDR1 ENHRY, CDR2 SYGVKD. Treatment here: oral pan-JAK inhibitor, 5-10 mg twice daily. The study team obtained lesional scalp punch biopsies and peripheral blood from alopecia areata patients. These data come from a study of CD8+ T cells in alopecia areata. Background on the study: A 6-month period off drug followed tofacitinib, which lasted 6 to 18 months.

Following extraction, RNA underwent reverse transcription to cDNA, which served as the sequencing template. Some clones are missing from TCRdb's copy, which holds only in-frame ones; the method was immunoSEQ multiplex PCR. The sample consists of about 190,000 clones, roughly 60% of them appearing once. General observations from the study: As there was one nonresponder, how baseline CD8+ expansion relates to response remains uncertain. Higher clonality was seen in lesional scalp than in normal scalp, especially in alopecia totalis/universalis.

The chain couples TRBV10-3 to TRBJ2-5, with 9 positions matching TRBD2. This clonotype originated in a human donor with alopecia areata. The sequenced sample was CD4+ T cells sorted from blood, obtained at week 24, from a patient treated with tofacitinib. The CDR3 loop reads CAISASGAETQYF. The DNA of the CDR3 is TGTGCCATCAGTGCTAGCGGGGCGGAGACCCAGTACTTC.